This T cell receptor beta chain was sequenced in a study of T cell responses to AZD1222 COVID-19 vaccine. Study-wide findings and caveats: Baseline serostatus was positive in only six or seven AZD1222 recipients. There were mostly white British donors and more females than males, and clonal diversity was possibly underestimated.

Pooling covered second doses at about 4 or about 12 weeks. The V gene's germline CDR1 is LNHDA and CDR2 SQIVND (reference sequence). With 5 bases removed from V and 0 bases from J, the gap between germline ends came to 20 bases. This CDR3 comprises 19 residues. This table comes from immunoSEQ multiplex PCR, and its TCRdb copy is limited to in-frame clones, with some not included. The data show around 87,000 clones, approximately 90% seen once. Details on this clone: Its antigen remains unidentified.

The TCR comes from an adult who received the AZD1222 COVID-19 vaccine. This specimen was peripheral blood, taken 28 days after the second AZD1222 dose. This chain links TRBV19 with TRBJ2-6, with D perhaps TRBD2 (5 bases). The CDR3: CASSSPAGGFVSGANVLTF. In DNA form, the CDR3 reads TGTGCCAGTAGTTCTCCAGCAGGAGGTTTCGTCTCTGGGGCCAACGTCCTGACTTTC.